Listed below are T cell receptor beta chains from one sample, sequenced in a study of cytomegalovirus exposure and HLA in healthy donors. Sequenced by immunoSEQ multiplex PCR; TCRdb stores in-frame clones only, minus some. In the table there are about 120,000 clones, about 75% of which are singletons. The sample taken for sequencing was PBMCs. Every receptor here comes from a woman aged 40 to 50 in good health and CMV-seropositive. Both conserved end residues are part of each CDR3. D genes are given only for firm matches. Clone size appears in some rows only: once, few, many, or a class for an expanded clone.

j_call: TRBJ2-3; clone_size: NA; v_call: TRBV7-8; d_call: NA; cdr3_aa: CASSSPDTQYF; cdr3_nt: TGTGCCAGCAGCTCTCCAGATACGCAGTATTTT
j_call: TRBJ2-5; clone_size: NA; v_call: TRBV30; d_call: NA; cdr3_aa: CAWTLGLEQYF; cdr3_nt: TGTGCCTGGACTCTGGGGCTTGAGCAGTACTTC
j_call: TRBJ1-5; clone_size: NA; v_call: TRBV5-1; d_call: NA; cdr3_aa: CASSPIGGEDQPQHF; cdr3_nt: TGCGCCAGCAGCCCCATTGGGGGCGAGGATCAGCCCCAGCATTTT
j_call: TRBJ1-1; clone_size: NA; v_call: TRBV5-8; d_call: TRBD1; cdr3_aa: CASSYLRGQGPTEAFF; cdr3_nt: TGTGCCAGCAGCTACCTTAGGGGACAGGGGCCCACTGAAGCTTTCTTT
j_call: TRBJ2-1; clone_size: NA; v_call: TRBV11-2; d_call: NA; cdr3_aa: CASSFFTGAPHNEQFF; cdr3_nt: TGTGCCAGCAGCTTCTTTACCGGTGCCCCCCACAATGAGCAGTTCTTC
j_call: TRBJ1-1; clone_size: many; v_call: TRBV12-1; d_call: NA; cdr3_aa: CASSFGPHRNTEAFF; cdr3_nt: TGTGCCAGCAGCTTTGGGCCCCACAGGAACACTGAAGCTTTCTTT
j_call: TRBJ2-1; clone_size: NA; v_call: TRBV6-1; d_call: TRBD2; cdr3_aa: CASSVGTSGYNEQFF; cdr3_nt: TGTGCCAGCAGTGTCGGGACTAGCGGATACAATGAGCAGTTCTTC
j_call: TRBJ1-5; clone_size: NA; v_call: TRBV10-3; d_call: NA; cdr3_aa: CAISDGGAGHQPQHF; cdr3_nt: TGTGCCATCAGTGATGGCGGAGCGGGGCATCAGCCCCAGCATTTT
j_call: TRBJ1-2; clone_size: NA; v_call: TRBV19; d_call: NA; cdr3_aa: CASSITSTANYGYTF; cdr3_nt: TGTGCCAGTAGTATTACTTCTACAGCTAACTATGGCTACACCTTC
j_call: TRBJ2-3; clone_size: NA; v_call: TRBV4-2; d_call: NA; cdr3_aa: CASSQEPRDSRTDTQYF; cdr3_nt: TGTGCCAGCAGCCAAGAACCCAGGGACTCCCGCACAGATACGCAGTATTTT
j_call: TRBJ2-7; clone_size: few; v_call: TRBV5-1; d_call: NA; cdr3_aa: CASSLGGGYEQYF; cdr3_nt: TGCGCCAGCAGCTTGGGGGGCGGCTACGAGCAGTACTTC